The T cell receptor beta chain described here comes from a study of tumor-infiltrating lymphocytes in primary liver carcinoma. Co-extraction of both nucleic acids (RNA and DNA) used about 19-33 mg of unsorted bulk tissue. More than 90% viable tumor cells made up every tumor sample. The researchers produced TCR beta cDNA from roughly 500 ng total RNA with a constant-region primer. Construction of TCR beta libraries relied on three successive nested multiplex PCR rounds employing slightly modified ARM-PCR. TCRdb fed the multiplex PCR reads into MiXCR, producing one record per CDR3 protein. Of approximately 120,000 distinct CDR3 sequences in the sample, around 64% were seen once. This clonotype was recorded only once. The clonotype was recovered from a woman in her sixties or seventies with primary liver carcinoma and hepatitis B virus infection. The sample consisted of liver tumor tissue from sampling region 3. Subset of the sample: tumor region T3, left-lateral pole.

The CDR3 spells CASSPHQHGCLRFWAYEAFF. The CDR3 DNA reads as TGTGCCAGCAGCCCACATCAGCACGGATGCCTTCGCTTTTGGGCCTATGAAGCTTTCTTT. The chain combines TRBV11-2 with TRBJ1-1; no reliable D call. Per germline, CDR1 SGHAT and CDR2 FQNNGV. The V and J ends lost 5 bases and 7 bases respectively, with 35 bases between them. This CDR3 is built from 20 residues.